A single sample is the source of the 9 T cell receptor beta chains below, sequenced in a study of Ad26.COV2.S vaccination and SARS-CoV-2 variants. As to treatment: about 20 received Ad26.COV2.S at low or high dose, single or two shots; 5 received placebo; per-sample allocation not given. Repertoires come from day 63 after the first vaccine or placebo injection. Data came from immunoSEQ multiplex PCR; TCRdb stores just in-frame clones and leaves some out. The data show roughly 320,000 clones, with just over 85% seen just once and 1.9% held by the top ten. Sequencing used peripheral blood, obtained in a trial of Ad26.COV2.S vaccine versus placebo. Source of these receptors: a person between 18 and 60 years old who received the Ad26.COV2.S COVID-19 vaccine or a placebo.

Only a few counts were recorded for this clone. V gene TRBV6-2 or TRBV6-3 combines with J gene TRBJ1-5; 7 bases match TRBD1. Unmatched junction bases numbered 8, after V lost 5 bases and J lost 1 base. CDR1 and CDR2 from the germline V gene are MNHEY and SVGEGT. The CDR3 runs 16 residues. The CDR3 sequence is CASSPHRGDSNQPQHF. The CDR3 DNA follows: TGTGCCAGCAGTCCCCACAGGGGAGACAGCAATCAGCCCCAGCATTTT.

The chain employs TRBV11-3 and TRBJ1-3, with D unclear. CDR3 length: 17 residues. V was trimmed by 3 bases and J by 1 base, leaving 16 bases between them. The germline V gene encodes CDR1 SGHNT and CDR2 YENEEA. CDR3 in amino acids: CASSFRGGEGSGNTIYF. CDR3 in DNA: TGTGCCAGCAGCTTTCGTGGCGGGGAGGGTTCTGGAAACACCATATATTTT.

DNA of the CDR3: TGCGCCAGCAGCTTGGGCGCAGGAAATGAAAAACTGTTTTTT. It specifies CASSLGAGNEKLFF. The rearrangement links TRBV5-1 to TRBJ1-4; D remains ambiguous. The CDR3 extends over 14 amino acids. Per germline, CDR1 SGHRS and CDR2 YFSETQ. Trimming shortened V by 0 bases and J by 5 bases, and 8 bases separated the two germline ends.

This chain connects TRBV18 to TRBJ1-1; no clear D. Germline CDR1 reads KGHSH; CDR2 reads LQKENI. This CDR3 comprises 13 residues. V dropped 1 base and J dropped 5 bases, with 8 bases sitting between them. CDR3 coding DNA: TGTGCCAGCTCACCACTACACCGGACTGAAGCTTTCTTT. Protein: CASSPLHRTEAFF.

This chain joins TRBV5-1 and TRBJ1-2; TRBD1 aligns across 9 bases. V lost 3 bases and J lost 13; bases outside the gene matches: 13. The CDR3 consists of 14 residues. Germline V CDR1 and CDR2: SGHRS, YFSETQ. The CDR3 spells CASSSNPGQGIRTF. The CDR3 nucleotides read TGCGCCAGCAGCTCGAATCCGGGACAGGGTATTCGCACCTTC.

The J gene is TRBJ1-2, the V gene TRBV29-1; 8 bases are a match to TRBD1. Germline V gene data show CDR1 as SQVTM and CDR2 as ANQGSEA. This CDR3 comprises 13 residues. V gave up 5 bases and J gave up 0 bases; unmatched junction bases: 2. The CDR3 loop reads CSVWTGSNYGYTF. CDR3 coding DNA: TGCAGCGTTTGGACAGGGTCTAACTATGGCTACACCTTC.

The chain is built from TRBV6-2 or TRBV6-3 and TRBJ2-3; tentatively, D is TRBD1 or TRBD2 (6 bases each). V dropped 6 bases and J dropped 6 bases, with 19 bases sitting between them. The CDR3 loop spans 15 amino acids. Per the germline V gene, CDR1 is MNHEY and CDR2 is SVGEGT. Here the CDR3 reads CASSPRGLGVDTQYF. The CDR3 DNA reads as TGTGCCAGCAGCCCACGGGGGCTCGGGGTGGATACGCAGTATTTT.

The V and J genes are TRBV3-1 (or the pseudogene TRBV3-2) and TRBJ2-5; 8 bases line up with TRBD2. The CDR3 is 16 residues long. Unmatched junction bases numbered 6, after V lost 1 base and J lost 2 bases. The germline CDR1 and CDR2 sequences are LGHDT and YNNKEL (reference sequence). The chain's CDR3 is CASSQASGSGQETQYF. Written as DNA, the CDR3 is TGTGCCAGCAGCCAAGCTAGCGGGTCGGGGCAAGAGACCCAGTACTTC.

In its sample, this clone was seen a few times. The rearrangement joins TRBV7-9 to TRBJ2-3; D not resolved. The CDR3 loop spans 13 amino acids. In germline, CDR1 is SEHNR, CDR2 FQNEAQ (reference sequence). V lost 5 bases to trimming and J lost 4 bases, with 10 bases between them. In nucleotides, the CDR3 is TGTGCCAGCAGCCCGCGTGGACCAGATACGCAGTATTTT. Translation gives CASSPRGPDTQYF.